This TCR beta chain originates from a study of blood T cell repertoires in COVID-19. Study-level information: The United States, Italy and Spain were the sources of the acute and convalescent COVID-19 samples. Sample material is recorded as cDNA or gDNA derived from T cells, B-cell-depleted T cells, or PBMCs.

The germline CDR1 and CDR2 sequences are MNHEY and SMNVEV (reference sequence). The J segment lost 2 bases and the V segment lost 6 bases, leaving 12 bases of the junction unmatched. The CDR3 runs to 16 residues. Authors' processing steps: By means of reference gene primer amplification, nucleated cell counts were estimated. Here immunoSEQ multiplex PCR was the method, and the copy in TCRdb shows in-frame clones only, minus some. For V, J and clone size, that table is used; D and trimming come from the DNA. Of more than 90,000 clones in the sample, about 90% were seen once. This rearrangement joins TRBV27 to TRBJ2-7; 8 nucleotides align to TRBD1. Sequenced material: peripheral blood. This clonotype originated in a woman aged 25 to 39 with acute or convalescent COVID-19. Written as DNA, the CDR3 is TGTGCCAGCAGCCAGAAGGCAATGACAGGGGCCTACGAGCAGTACTTC. This encodes CASSQKAMTGAYEQYF.